This TCR beta chain was identified during a study of CD8+CD57+ T cells in acquired aplastic anemia (dated by TCRdb to 2016 to 2018). As for the study more broadly: A mean of around 3.2 ug of DNA, ranging from roughly 0.18 to 30 ug, was extracted from sorted CD4+ and CD8+ cells. CD8+CD57+ expansion was defined as a frequency above the mean frequency observed in healthy subjects. Results the study describes overall, beyond this receptor: CD8+ Simpson's diversity did not differ significantly between patients and healthy controls (P=0.060). Around 30 CD8+ CDR3 sequences were shared between patients and controls but appeared highly expressed in patients and within their immunodominant clones.

Genomic DNA served as template for TCR beta VDJ combination and CDR3 sequence profiling. TCR repertoire sequencing was run on an Illumina HiSeq 2000. The authors' analysis ran thus. Repertoire assessment relied on Simpson's diversity index, CDR3 size and DJ length profiles, and TRBV/TRBJ rearrangement plots. Whichever DNA sequence was most abundant in the deep sequencing data was defined as the immunodominant clone. CDR3 amino acid sequences were screened for sharing across subjects and compared with published repertoires and the VDJdb database. TCRdb reran the public reads through fastp at Q25 and MiXCR, keeping productive beta chains. Under each unique CDR3 protein, matching rows form one entry showing the most common genes and DNA. TCRdb, not the original authors, processed these V and J calls. The sample yields under 150,000 distinct CDR3 sequences; approximately 40% were counted once. The biggest ten clones account for about 2.4% of the sample.

Expansion of CD8+CD57+ cells had been shown by flow cytometry in the patients chosen for sequencing. Every patient had severe acquired aplastic anemia, diagnosed using the International Study of Aplastic Anemia and Agranulocytosis and Camitta criteria. At the time blood was sampled, none of the patients had received any therapy. In this study, sorted CD4+ and CD8+ T cells from the blood of healthy subjects and of severe aplastic anemia patients had their TCR repertoires deep-sequenced. Patients were enrolled under clinicaltrials.gov protocols 00001620, 01623167, 00001397, 00071045, 00081523 and 00961064 in the USA. Ficoll-Paque density gradient centrifugation was used to isolate peripheral blood mononuclear cells. Before DNA extraction, CD4+ and CD8+ T cells were sorted by FACS or by magnetic beads. Comment on this clonotype: Its specific antigen is unknown. The conserved phenylalanine or tryptophan normally closing the CDR3 is absent here, so this likely arose from a read error. Because the CDR3's place on the DNA is in doubt, the DNA is left out and the CDR3 is given as listed by TCRdb.

Specimen: sorted CD4+, CD8+, or CD8+CD57+ T cells (not recorded which) from PBMCs. This clonotype was obtained from a human donor with aplastic anemia.

The CDR3: CASSFTQGARETLYL. The receptor chain draws on TRBV5-1 and TRBJ2-5; the table's TRBD1 call for D was not verified on the DNA. Termini included, the CDR3 measures 15 amino acids. CDR1 and CDR2, per the germline V gene, are SGHRS and YFSETQ.